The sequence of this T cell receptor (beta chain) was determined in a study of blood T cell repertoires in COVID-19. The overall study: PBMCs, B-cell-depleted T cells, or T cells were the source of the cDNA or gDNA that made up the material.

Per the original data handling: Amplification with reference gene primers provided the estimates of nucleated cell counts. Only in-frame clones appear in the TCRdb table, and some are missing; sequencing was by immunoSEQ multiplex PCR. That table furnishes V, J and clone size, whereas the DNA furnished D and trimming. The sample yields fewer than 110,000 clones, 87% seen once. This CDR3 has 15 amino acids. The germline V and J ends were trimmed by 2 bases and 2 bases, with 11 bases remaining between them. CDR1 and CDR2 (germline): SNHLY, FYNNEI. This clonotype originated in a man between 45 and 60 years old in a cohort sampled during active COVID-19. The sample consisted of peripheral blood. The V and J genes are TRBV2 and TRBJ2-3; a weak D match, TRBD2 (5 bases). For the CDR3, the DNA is TGTGCCAGCAGTGAACGAGGGCGTTTCACAGATACGCAGTATTTT. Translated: CASSERGRFTDTQYF. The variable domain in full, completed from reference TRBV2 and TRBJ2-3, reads EPEVTQTPSHQVTQMGQEVILRCVPISNHLYFYWYRQILGQKVEFLVSFYNNEISEKSEIFDDQFSVERPDGSNFTLKIRSTKLEDSAMYFCASSERGRFTDTQYFGPGTRLTVL.